This T cell receptor (beta chain) was recovered during a study of coeliac disease (dated by TCRdb to 2021 to 2024). With regard to the full study: Each coeliac patient was placed into one of three groups: newly diagnosed active disease, refractory coeliac disease type I, or disease controlled by a gluten-free diet. A total of approximately 30 patients took part in the full study: 22 had serologically confirmed coeliac disease and 8 were controls with non-small intestinal disorders. Because high-resolution HLA typing was not available, biased TRBV7-2 usage was queried as a proof of principle. The study was aimed at characterising TR repertoires of small intestinal T cells in active, refractory type I and gluten-free-diet-treated coeliac disease. Samples from 27 subjects were successfully TRB sequenced, and these included about 22 paired samples of bulk unsorted intraepithelial and lamina propria cells. The study applied next-generation sequencing of rearranged TRB and TRG CDR3 regions to small intestinal lymphocyte fractions from coeliac and non-coeliac patients. General conclusions and limits of the study: Published gliadin-specific TRB sequences turned up in about 50% of the 18 coeliac lamina propria samples, compared with only 1 of 6 controls. For the most part, TRB repertoires were private, with most amino acid sequences found in only one sample, and V-gene usage showed no significant difference across disease groups. The approach was considered by the authors to be unsuitable for unbiased detection of gliadin-specific T cells, as gliadin-specific T cells are scarce and rarely shared between patients. Active coeliac intraepithelial and lamina propria samples had lower TRB and TRG repertoire clonality than controls, suggesting that diverse T cells were recruited. High-purity fractions were not obtained when intraepithelial cells were separated from lamina propria cells, so cross-contamination between compartments was possible.

Library method: the immunoSEQ multiplex PCR assay. The TR loci were subjected to amplification by multiplexed PCR, for which V gene segments served as targets of the forward primers and J gene segments as targets of the reverse primers. The amplified CDR3 regions were sequenced using the Illumina HiSeq System. Under the source paper's analysis protocol: Closely related reads were merged with a nearest-neighbour algorithm so that PCR and sequencing errors were removed and data were collapsed into unique sequences. Two measures summarised the repertoires: clonality, and T cell density, defined as TR molecules per amount of genomic DNA input. CDR3 amino acid sequences present in at least 80% of unsorted samples were defined as public TRs, and these public TRs were then tested for differential abundance between coeliac and control samples. Every lamina propria sample was checked against a list of a few hundred published gliadin-specific TRB sequences. Disease-group differences in clonality and density were tested with Kruskal-Wallis tests followed by Dunn post-tests. This is the immuneACCESS table as TCRdb keeps it, with only in-frame sequences that have V and J called. A part of the clones is gone; compared with another copy, unresolved V genes explain less than half, and the rest is unexplained. The DNA gave D and trimming, while V, J and clone size come from that table. Within this sample are 5,500 to 7,000 clones, with less than 75% of them counted one time only. Roughly 10% of the sample lies in the top ten.

The germline V gene yields MDHEN for CDR1 and SYDVKM for CDR2. Unmatched junction bases come to 8, with V trimmed by 2 bases and J by 9 bases. Its CDR3 holds 15 amino acids, cysteine through phenylalanine. Only the CDR3 region is kept as DNA, spanning 45 bases read in frame from base 1. Note on this clone: The antigen it recognizes is unknown. No base-level quality is on record; no much larger clone is a single base apart.

Cells were frozen in liquid nitrogen in DMSO/FBS as aliquots of hundreds of thousands of cells, with a single aliquot from each fraction going to sequencing. Every one of the 30 patients in the study had endoscopy and a small intestinal biopsy. To release lamina propria cells, the biopsy tissue left over after intraepithelial cell isolation was digested with collagenase. Genomic DNA was extracted from frozen unsorted cell fractions using the Qiagen DNeasy blood extraction kit. This receptor was identified in a man aged 70-80 years with active celiac disease. The chain couples TRBV28 to TRBJ2-4; 9 nucleotides in the junction match TRBD1. Sequenced material: lymphocytes from the gut lamina propria. In light of the paper, this sample's cell subset or site label describes: lamina propria cell (LPC) fraction of small intestinal biopsy. In nucleotides, the sequence is TGTGCCAGCAGTTTACAAGGGACAGGGTTGAGCATTCAGTACTTC. Its amino acids are CASSLQGTGLSIQYF.